The 27 T cell receptor beta chains presented below share a single source sample, sequenced in a study of blood T cell repertoires in COVID-19 (dated by TCRdb to about 2020). The library was obtained by the immunoSEQ multiplex PCR assay. TCRdb carries this immuneACCESS record with in-frame sequences only. Its versions omit some clonotypes, under half of them owing to an unresolved V gene in the studies checked, with the rest unexplained. This sample lists about 330,000 clones; roughly nine tenths were detected once. Jointly, the top ten make up under 20% of the sample. Material for sequencing was PBMCs or T cells enriched from blood (not recorded which). These receptors were taken from a woman aged 25 to 39 who had recovered from COVID-19.

The genes are TRBV5-1 and TRBJ1-1, with TRBD1 as a possible D gene (5 bases). Trimming took 0 bases from V and 8 from J, leaving 14 bases between them. This CDR3 is 14 amino acids long. Germline CDR1 is SGHRS and CDR2 is YFSETQ. The CDR3 region is CASSLAQGTNEAFF. The CDR3 DNA is TGCGCCAGCAGCTTGGCTCAGGGAACGAACGAAGCTTTCTTT.

Written as DNA, the CDR3 is TGTGCCAGCAGCTTAAGTTCAGGGGGCGGATCCGGGGAGCTGTTTTTT. It specifies CASSLSSGGGSGELFF. This sequence joins TRBV7-3 and TRBJ2-2; 8 bases line up with TRBD1. The V segment lost 1 base and the J segment 6 bases; nucleotides outside the gene matches: 7. This CDR3 contains 16 residues. Germline CDR1 is SGHTA and CDR2 is FQGTGA.

The J gene is TRBJ1-4, the V gene TRBV19; perhaps TRBD1 as D (6 bases). With 4 bases removed from V and 7 bases from J, the gap between germline ends came to 16 bases. The V gene's germline CDR1 is LNHDA and CDR2 SQIVND (reference sequence). This CDR3 comprises 15 residues. CDR3 loop: CASSTDPARGEKLFF. The CDR3 region has the DNA TGTGCCAGTAGTACCGATCCGGCCAGGGGTGAAAAACTGTTTTTT.

The chain carries TRBV11-3 and TRBJ1-2; tentatively, D is TRBD1 (5 bases). The CDR3 loop spans 14 amino acids. The germline CDR1 and CDR2 sequences are SGHNT and YENEEA. V was cut by 0 bases and J by 8 bases, with 13 bases left in between. The CDR3 region has the DNA TGTGCCAGCAGCTTAGATTGGGGGAGGCGAGGCTACACCTTC. It codes for CASSLDWGRRGYTF.

The chain combines TRBV18 with TRBJ2-7; 9 positions agree with TRBD1. The CDR3 extends over 16 amino acids. The J segment lost 2 bases and the V segment lost 5 bases, leaving 10 bases of the junction unmatched. CDR1 KGHSH and CDR2 LQKENI come from the germline V gene. The CDR3, as DNA: TGTGCCAGCTCATTATCTGGGACAGGGTTAACCTACGAGCAGTACTTC. Its translation is CASSLSGTGLTYEQYF.

The chain joins TRBV11-2 to TRBJ1-6; D possibly corresponds to TRBD1 (6 bases). The CDR3 totals 13 residues. The germline V and J ends were trimmed by 4 bases and 10 bases, with 11 bases remaining between them. Germline values: CDR1 SGHAT, CDR2 FQNNGV. The CDR3 coding sequence is TGTGCCAGCAGCTCCGCAGGGGTATCACCCCTCCACTTT. Translating gives CASSSAGVSPLHF.

The chain joins TRBV5-1 to TRBJ2-7, with 10 nucleotides matching TRBD1. The CDR3 covers 15 residues. V trimming: 0 bases; J trimming: 5 bases; junction bases outside the gene matches: 5. The V gene's germline CDR1 is SGHRS and CDR2 YFSETQ. The CDR3 is CASSLEGQGIHEQYF. The CDR3 DNA sequence: TGCGCCAGCAGCTTGGAGGGACAGGGGATCCACGAGCAGTACTTC. The whole variable domain, remainder taken from reference TRBV5-1 and TRBJ2-7, is KAGVTQTPRYLIKTRGQQVTLSCSPISGHRSVSWYQQTPGQGLQFLFEYFSETQRNKGNFPGRFSGRQFSNSRSEMNVSTLELGDSALYLCASSLEGQGIHEQYFGPGTRLTVT.

V and J are TRBV30 and TRBJ2-2; 8 bases are a match to TRBD1. Germline CDR1 reads GTSNPN; CDR2 reads SVGIG (reference sequence). The CDR3 loop spans 14 amino acids. V was clipped by 3 bases and J by 5 bases; unmatched bases: 5. The CDR3 DNA reads as TGTGCCTGGAGCAAGGACAGGGTAACCGGGGAGCTGTTTTTT. As protein: CAWSKDRVTGELFF.

V and J are TRBV5-1 and TRBJ1-1; D remains ambiguous. V lost 5 bases to trimming and J lost 7 bases, with 9 bases between them. The germline CDR1 and CDR2 sequences are SGHRS and YFSETQ. The CDR3 is 11 amino acids. CDR3 region: CASRLESEAFF. The CDR3 DNA sequence: TGCGCCAGCAGACTGGAGAGTGAAGCTTTCTTT.

The chain uses TRBV4-3 and TRBJ2-3, with D maybe TRBD2 (5 bases). The ends were cut back, 1 base at V and 4 bases at J, with 6 bases in the middle. The CDR3 totals 13 residues. Germline loops: CDR1 LGHNA, CDR2 YSLEER. The CDR3 coding sequence is TGCGCCAGCAGCCAAGTGAGGGCAGATACGCAGTATTTT. Translating it yields CASSQVRADTQYF.

This clone was counted a single time. V usage is TRBV7-2 and J usage is TRBJ1-5; D is possibly TRBD1 (6 bases). The germline V and J ends were trimmed by 1 base and 1 base, with 8 bases remaining between them. Germline V gene lookup returns CDR1 SGHTA and CDR2 FQGNSA. The CDR3 runs 15 residues. Here the CDR3 reads CASSLEGVSNQPQHF. DNA of the CDR3: TGTGCCAGCAGCTTAGAGGGGGTCAGCAATCAGCCCCAGCATTTT.

The chain links TRBV7-2 to TRBJ2-7; perhaps TRBD2 as D (5 bases). The CDR3 length is 14 residues. Trimming pared 5 bases from V and 0 bases from J, leaving 11 bases between. The V gene's germline CDR1 is SGHTA and CDR2 FQGNSA. The CDR3 region is CASSTRGYSYEQYF. DNA of the CDR3: TGTGCCAGCAGCACCCGCGGGTACTCCTACGAGCAGTACTTC.

This chain connects TRBV18 to TRBJ2-5; 7 positions match TRBD2. This CDR3 contains 12 residues. CDR1 KGHSH and CDR2 LQKENI come from the germline V gene. The J segment lost 11 bases and the V segment lost 5 bases, leaving 8 bases of the junction unmatched. CDR3 sequence (DNA): TGTGCCAGCTCAGGACTAGTACCGGGACAGTACTTC. As protein: CASSGLVPGQYF.

The chain has TRBV27 and TRBJ1-5, with 7 bases lining up with TRBD1. The V gene's germline CDR1 is MNHEY and CDR2 SMNVEV (reference sequence). This CDR3 comprises 16 residues. With 2 bases clipped from V and 6 bases from J, the junction kept 10 bases outside the gene matches. The CDR3 is CASSLGGSGGVQPQHF. The DNA of the CDR3 is TGTGCCAGCAGTTTAGGGGGCTCAGGGGGAGTTCAGCCCCAGCATTTT.

In DNA form, the CDR3 reads TGCGCCAGCAGCCAAGAGATGGGACAGAAATTGAACACTGAAGCTTTCTTT. Its translation: CASSQEMGQKLNTEAFF. The chain recombines TRBV4-3 with TRBJ1-1; TRBD1 matches at 7 bases. This CDR3 is 17 amino acids long. J gave up 0 bases and V 0 bases, and 7 bases lay outside the gene matches. Germline loops: CDR1 LGHNA, CDR2 YSLEER.

This clone was picked up one time. V gene TRBV6-2 or TRBV6-3 combines with J gene TRBJ2-1, with D perhaps TRBD2 (7 bases). This CDR3 contains 15 residues. The V gene lost 2 bases and the J gene lost 4 bases, with 12 bases spanning the gap. The germline gives CDR1 MNHEY, CDR2 SVGEGT. Written as DNA, the CDR3 is TGTGCCAGCAGTTACCCTAGGGGGGGATACAATGAGCAGTTCTTC. Translating gives CASSYPRGGYNEQFF.

The chain couples TRBV6-5 to TRBJ1-5; 10 bases align to TRBD1. J lost 2 bases, V lost 6 bases, and 4 bases had no gene match. Germline lookup yields CDR1 MNHEY and CDR2 SVGAGI. The CDR3 covers 15 residues. CDR3 DNA: TGTGCCAGCAGAGACAGGGGGCTGGGCAATCAGCCCCAGCATTTT. Protein product: CASRDRGLGNQPQHF.

The rearrangement joins TRBV28 to TRBJ1-4; D is possibly TRBD1 (5 bases). This CDR3 is 14 amino acids long. V lost 3 bases and J 7 bases, leaving 12 bases between the germline ends. Germline loops: CDR1 MDHEN, CDR2 SYDVKM. CDR3 sequence: CASSLRQTVEKLFF. CDR3 nucleotides: TGTGCCAGCAGTTTGAGACAGACTGTTGAAAAACTGTTTTTT.

The CDR3 DNA reads as TGTGCCAGTAGTACTGGGACTAGCGGCCTTTCGGATGAGCAGTTCTTC. Its translation: CASSTGTSGLSDEQFF. This sequence joins TRBV19 and TRBJ2-1; 11 bases align to TRBD2. This CDR3 is 16 amino acids long. With V trimmed by 4 bases and J by 8 bases, 10 bases remained unmatched. The germline V gene encodes CDR1 LNHDA and CDR2 SQIVND (reference sequence).

The chain is built from TRBV5-1 and TRBJ2-5; the match to TRBD2 covers 7 bases. Germline V CDR1 and CDR2: SGHRS, YFSETQ. V dropped 4 bases and J dropped 5; count of bases not matched to a gene: 14. The CDR3 length is 16 residues. CDR3 coding DNA: TGCGCCAGCAGCCCGAACGGCGGGAGTCTCGTGGAGACCCAGTACTTC. This codes for CASSPNGGSLVETQYF.

This chain connects TRBV29-1 to TRBJ1-1, with D unclear. Germline V lookup: CDR1 SQVTM, CDR2 ANQGSEA. This CDR3 has 12 amino acids. V lost 7 bases to trimming and J lost 4 bases, with 13 bases between them. The CDR3 DNA follows: TGCAGCGCTCCGACATTGGGCACTGAAGCTTTCTTT. It translates to CSAPTLGTEAFF.

The rearrangement joins TRBV5-1 to TRBJ1-1; tentatively, D is TRBD1 (5 bases). Germline V gene sequence: CDR1 SGHRS, CDR2 YFSETQ. Trimming removed 5 bases from V and 1 base from J, with 9 bases in between. The CDR3 runs 13 residues. This CDR3 is CASRIQGNTEAFF. In DNA form, the CDR3 reads TGCGCCAGCAGGATTCAGGGGAACACTGAAGCTTTCTTT.

This clone was recorded once. This chain links TRBV7-3 with TRBJ2-6; possible D gene TRBD1, 6 bases. CDR1 is SGHTA, CDR2 FQGTGA, per germline. V was clipped by 2 bases and J by 0 bases, with 17 bases between them. The CDR3 consists of 19 residues. The CDR3 sequence: CASSLGFRGTLSGANVLTF. As DNA, the CDR3 is TGTGCCAGCAGCTTAGGGTTTAGGGGGACCCTCTCTGGGGCCAACGTCCTGACTTTC.

The rearrangement uses TRBV5-1 and TRBJ1-1, with no clear D. This CDR3 is built from 15 residues. Germline V lookup: CDR1 SGHRS, CDR2 YFSETQ. Trimming left V 0 bases short and J 2 bases short, with 11 bases between. DNA for the CDR3: TGCGCCAGCAGCTTGGGGTCACCTCTAAACACTGAAGCTTTCTTT. Encoded protein: CASSLGSPLNTEAFF.

V and J are TRBV6-5 and TRBJ1-2; D is uncertain. The germline V gene has CDR1 MNHEY and CDR2 SVGAGI. The germline V and J ends were trimmed by 5 bases and 1 base, with 8 bases remaining between them. This CDR3 comprises 13 residues. CDR3 in DNA: TGTGCCAGCAGTCCACAAGTTAACTATGGCTACACCTTC. As protein: CASSPQVNYGYTF.

The chain combines TRBV5-4 with TRBJ2-5; TRBD2 agrees at 10 bases. The junction had 7 bases not matched to a gene; V was cut back by 0 bases and J by 2 bases. In germline, CDR1 is SGHNT, CDR2 YYREEE (reference sequence). This CDR3 region has 17 residues. DNA of the CDR3: TGTGCCAGCAGCTTGGCCGTACTAGCGGGGCGTCAAGAGACCCAGTACTTC. As protein: CASSLAVLAGRQETQYF.

The chain uses TRBV28 and TRBJ1-2, with TRBD1 identical over 7 bases. The CDR3 is 14 amino acids. Germline V gene sequence: CDR1 MDHEN, CDR2 SYDVKM. V was clipped by 6 bases and J by 4 bases; unmatched bases: 8. The CDR3 DNA reads TGTGCCAGCAGCCTTGACAGGGATCTCTATGGCTACACCTTC. It is translated as CASSLDRDLYGYTF.